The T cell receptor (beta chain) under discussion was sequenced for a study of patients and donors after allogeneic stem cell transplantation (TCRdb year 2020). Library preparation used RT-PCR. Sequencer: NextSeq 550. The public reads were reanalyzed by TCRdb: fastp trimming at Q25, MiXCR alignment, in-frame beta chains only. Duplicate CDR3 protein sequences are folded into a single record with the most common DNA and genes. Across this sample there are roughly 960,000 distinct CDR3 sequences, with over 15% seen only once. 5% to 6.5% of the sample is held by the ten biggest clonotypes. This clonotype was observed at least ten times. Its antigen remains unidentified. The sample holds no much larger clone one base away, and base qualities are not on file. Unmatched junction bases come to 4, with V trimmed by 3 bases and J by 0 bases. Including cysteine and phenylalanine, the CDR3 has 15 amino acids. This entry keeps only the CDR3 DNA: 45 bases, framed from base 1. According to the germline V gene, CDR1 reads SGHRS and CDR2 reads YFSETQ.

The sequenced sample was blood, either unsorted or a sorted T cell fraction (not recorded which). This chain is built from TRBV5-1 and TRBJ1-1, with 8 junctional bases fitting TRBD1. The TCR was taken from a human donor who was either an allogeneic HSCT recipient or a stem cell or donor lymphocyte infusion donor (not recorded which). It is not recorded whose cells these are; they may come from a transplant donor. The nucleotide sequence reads TGCGCCAGCAGCTCCGGGGGACAGGTGAACACTGAAGCTTTCTTT. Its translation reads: CASSSGGQVNTEAFF.